Following are 3 T cell receptor beta chains from one sample sequenced in a study of shared clonotypes between healthy human individuals. Produced via immunoSEQ multiplex PCR; TCRdb's table is partial and in-frame only. The sample shows about 2 million clones, approximately 95% of them seen only once. Positively selected for CCR7, the CD45RO-negative cells used as naive CD8 cells excluded terminally differentiated effector memory CD45RA+ cells. Sequenced: naive CD8+ T cells sorted from blood. The receptors shown here come from a man aged 18 to 30 in good health.

The rearrangement joins TRBV12-2 to TRBJ1-3. TRBV12-2 is annotated as a pseudogene. This CDR3 is built from 12 residues. CDR3 residues: CSGLRAGNTIYF. DNA of the CDR3: TGTTCGGGACTGAGAGCTGGAAACACCATATATTTT.

The J gene is TRBJ2-3, the V gene TRBV7-2; D is undetermined. This CDR3 has 15 amino acids. The V gene lost 1 base and the J gene lost 6 bases, with 14 bases spanning the gap. Germline V lookup: CDR1 SGHTA, CDR2 FQGNSA. Here the CDR3 DNA reads TGTGCCAGCAGCTTAGGGCCCCCCGGGCTCGATACGCAGTATTTT. It codes for CASSLGPPGLDTQYF.

To note about this clone: A junction boundary mismatches the germline segment, possibly from a read error. The chain is built from TRBV6-5 and TRBJ2-7, with D perhaps being TRBD1 or TRBD2 (6 bases each). In germline, CDR1 is MNHEY, CDR2 SVGAGI. The CDR3 length is 14 residues. CDR3 in DNA: TGTGCCAGCAGTTACTCGGAGGGGGAGAGAGCCTTCGTCTTC. Protein sequence: CASSYSEGERAFVF.